The clone carrying this T cell receptor beta chain has more than one count but fewer than ten. The CDR3 has 14 residues. Germline-derived CDR1 and CDR2 are SQVTM and ANQGSEA. Losses at the gene ends were 7 bases for V and 4 bases for J; bases not matched to a gene: 7. This entry comes from a study of T cells in Graves' hyperthyroidism and ophthalmopathy. Regions amplified from RNA transcripts were the TCR beta CDR3 regions. The primer set for the first-round RT-PCR of the TCR CDR3 was HTBI. TCRdb called the multiplex PCR reads again in MiXCR, with one record for every CDR3 protein. The profile shows under 400,000 distinct CDR3 sequences, 21% of them singletons.

The receptor's source is a woman aged 45-65 years with Graves' hyperthyroidism. Sequencing was carried out using blood. This chain uses TRBV29-1 with TRBJ2-3, with 11 bases lining up with TRBD1. For the CDR3, the DNA is TGCAGCGGAACGGACAGGGGGCGAGCAGATACGCAGTATTTT. Translating gives CSGTDRGRADTQYF.